The clone carrying this T cell receptor (beta chain) turned up a few times. Its antigen remains unknown. Every participating donor gave one draw, a heparinised blood sample averaging about 116 mL. The CDR3 covers 14 residues. Trimming shortened V by 4 bases and J by 5 bases, and 14 bases separated the two germline ends. The germline V gene encodes CDR1 MGHDK and CDR2 SYGVNS. The study reverse transcribed the entire isolated RNA, so it sequenced expressed TCRB transcripts. The assay was immunoSEQ multiplex PCR, and TCRdb's table has in-frame clones only and misses some. The table lists roughly 730,000 clones, over 10% of them singletons. The sample is drawn from a study of beta chain features in type 1 diabetes. Study outcomes and limitations: Any role of HLA type in TCRB rearrangement remained unresolved here. A greater similarity of naive, central memory and Treg TCRB repertoires was seen among patients than among healthy donors. Shortening that was moderate but significant affected the TCRB CDR3s of Type 1 diabetes patients in all four CD4+ subsets.

This receptor was taken from a man in his late teens or twenties with type 1 diabetes. This chain uses TRBV25-1 with TRBJ2-5; TRBD2 is a possible D gene (5 bases). Sequenced input: naive CD4+ T cells from blood. The CDR3 loop is CASSGARVGETQYF. CDR3 coding DNA: TGTGCCAGCAGTGGAGCGCGGGTTGGCGAGACCCAGTACTTC.